This TCR beta chain is drawn from a study of blood T cell repertoires in COVID-19. From germline, CDR1 is SGHDN and CDR2 FVKESK. The V and J ends lost 3 bases and 7 bases respectively, with 13 bases between them. CDR3 length: 15 residues. The protocol was immunoSEQ multiplex PCR, while the TCRdb copy is restricted to in-frame clones and leaves out a portion. The sample yields a few hundred thousand clones, roughly 89% seen once. The rearrangement uses TRBV14 and TRBJ1-6; D uncertain. This sequence was found in a woman aged 40 to 50 who had recovered from COVID-19. The sequencing input was peripheral blood. CDR3 in amino acids: CASSQIRGENSPLHF. The CDR3 DNA reads as TGTGCCAGCAGCCAGATACGGGGTGAGAATTCACCCCTCCACTTT.